The 20 T cell receptor beta chains below all came from one sample that was sequenced in a study of cytomegalovirus exposure and HLA in healthy donors. PCR primers comprised 60 Vbeta and 13 Jbeta primers. Measured with immunoSEQ multiplex PCR; TCRdb has only the in-frame clones, and not every one. The profile shows about 120,000 clones, about 76% of them singletons. Sequencing was performed on PBMCs. These receptors were collected from a woman aged 40 to 50 in good health and CMV-seronegative.

The rearrangement links TRBV9 to TRBJ1-4; possibly TRBD1 for D (5 bases). Germline CDR1 and CDR2: SGDLS and YYNGEE. The CDR3 extends over 17 amino acids. V gave up 0 bases and J gave up 4 bases, with 16 bases separating them. The CDR3: CASSVGQSPLSNEKLFF. The CDR3 DNA is TGTGCCAGCAGCGTAGGACAGAGCCCATTAAGTAATGAAAAACTGTTTTTT.

V and J are TRBV19 and TRBJ1-2; 9 bases match TRBD1. Germline V gene sequence: CDR1 LNHDA, CDR2 SQIVND (reference sequence). The CDR3 contains 17 residues. Trimming cost V 7 bases and J 5 bases; bases outside gene matches: 17. As DNA, the CDR3 is TGTGCCAGTAAAGTACAGGGGGCCAACCGCCCCCTTTATGGCTACACCTTC. Amino acid sequence: CASKVQGANRPLYGYTF.

The chain couples TRBV6-1 to TRBJ1-5, with D possibly matching TRBD1 (5 bases). This CDR3 has 14 amino acids. The germline gives CDR1 MNHNS, CDR2 SASEGT. The ends were cut back, 6 bases at V and 0 bases at J, with 9 bases in the middle. This chain's CDR3 is CASSDSYSNQPQHF. CDR3 nucleotides: TGTGCCAGCAGCGACAGTTATAGCAATCAGCCCCAGCATTTT.

This chain links TRBV4-1 with TRBJ1-1; no clear D gene. Trimming shortened V by 0 bases and J by 4 bases, and 12 bases separated the two germline ends. CDR1 and CDR2 from the germline V gene are MGHRA and YSYEKL. CDR3 length: 15 residues. CDR3: CASSQEWGESTEAFF. The CDR3 nucleotides read TGCGCCAGCAGCCAAGAGTGGGGAGAGAGCACTGAAGCTTTCTTT.

The chain couples TRBV9 to TRBJ2-1; weak D call: TRBD2 (6 bases). CDR3 size: 15 residues. Germline loops: CDR1 SGDLS, CDR2 YYNGEE. Trimming removed 0 bases from V and 7 bases from J, with 14 bases in between. CDR3 nucleotides: TGTGCCAGCAGCGTAGATGGCGGGATGGGAAATGAGCAGTTCTTC. Its translation: CASSVDGGMGNEQFF.

The rearrangement uses TRBV4-1 and TRBJ2-1, with TRBD2 matching 14 bases. CDR1 and CDR2 from the germline V gene are MGHRA and YSYEKL. V gave up 6 bases and J gave up 0 bases; unmatched junction bases: 1. The CDR3 extends over 16 amino acids. Here the CDR3 DNA reads TGCGCCAGCAGGGGGACTAGCGGGAGCTCCTACAATGAGCAGTTCTTC. Protein product: CASRGTSGSSYNEQFF.

The chain has TRBV2 and TRBJ2-7; 11 nucleotides line up with TRBD1. CDR1 is SNHLY and CDR2 is FYNNEI in the germline V gene. The trim removed 6 bases at V and 4 bases at J, leaving 8 bases unmatched. The length of the CDR3 is 15 residues. For the CDR3, the DNA is TGTGCCAGCAGCGGGGACAGGGGGATGAGGTACGAGCAGTACTTC. It codes for CASSGDRGMRYEQYF.

The rearrangement uses TRBV7-8 and TRBJ2-3; 10 positions match TRBD2. The CDR3 is made up of 21 amino acids. V was pared by 1 base and J by 0 bases, with 16 bases of the junction left unmatched. Germline-derived CDR1 and CDR2 are SGHVS and FQNEAQ. This CDR3 reads CASSLGVLAGAQSSSTDTQYF. The DNA for the CDR3 is TGTGCCAGCAGCTTAGGGGTGCTAGCGGGGGCCCAATCCTCTAGCACAGATACGCAGTATTTT.

The genes are TRBV5-1 and TRBJ2-2, with a possible D match to TRBD1 (5 bases). The CDR3 contains 15 residues. V lost 9 bases and J lost 0, with 15 bases in between. Germline V gene sequence: CDR1 SGHRS, CDR2 YFSETQ. The chain's CDR3 is CATQVGHTNTGELFF. CDR3 DNA: TGCGCCACTCAAGTAGGACACACGAACACCGGGGAGCTGTTTTTT.

CDR3 sequence reads: CASSSSRGSYNEQFF. As DNA, the CDR3 is TGTGCCAGCAGCTCCTCTAGGGGCTCCTACAATGAGCAGTTCTTC. The chain carries TRBV5-6 and TRBJ2-1, with a tentative D call TRBD1 (5 bases). The germline CDR1 and CDR2 sequences are SGHDT and YYEEEE. The CDR3 sequence is 15 residues long. With 3 bases removed from V and 0 bases from J, the gap between germline ends came to 10 bases.

V gene TRBV6-1 combines with J gene TRBJ2-3; TRBD1 might be the D (6 bases). Germline-derived CDR1 and CDR2 are MNHNS and SASEGT. V was shortened by 4 bases and J by 7 bases, with 24 bases between the two germline ends. The CDR3 is 17 amino acids. CDR3: CASSGRPLADRRNTQYF. CDR3 coding DNA: TGTGCCAGCAGTGGCCGACCCCTTGCCGACAGGCGGAATACGCAGTATTTT.

This chain links TRBV5-6 with TRBJ2-3; TRBD2 matches at 11 bases. From germline, CDR1 is SGHDT and CDR2 YYEEEE. The V gene end was trimmed by 2 bases and the J gene end by 2 bases; junction bases not matched to a gene: 4. There are 16 residues in the CDR3. CDR3 in DNA: TGTGCCAGCAGCTTTCTAGCGGGAGGACCCACAGATACGCAGTATTTT. It yields the protein CASSFLAGGPTDTQYF.

This sequence joins TRBV9 and TRBJ2-3, with D possibly being TRBD1 (5 bases). This CDR3 is 15 amino acids long. Trimming took 2 bases from V and 0 from J, leaving 10 bases between them. CDR1 is SGDLS, CDR2 YYNGEE, per germline. Here the CDR3 reads CASSVGLLSTDTQYF. In DNA, the CDR3 is TGTGCCAGCAGCGTGGGGCTGCTTAGCACAGATACGCAGTATTTT.

This chain connects TRBV4-1 to TRBJ2-3, with 9 bases identical to TRBD1. The ends lost 1 base at V and 9 bases at J; junction bases unmatched: 11. Germline lookup yields CDR1 MGHRA and CDR2 YSYEKL. This CDR3 has 16 amino acids. CDR3 DNA: TGCGCCAGCAGCCAAGGGCGGGGACAGGGCTCCACCACGCAGTATTTT. It yields the protein CASSQGRGQGSTTQYF.

The chain has TRBV20-1 and TRBJ1-2; D unclear. Trimming pared 7 bases from V and 7 bases from J, leaving 13 bases between. Germline V CDR1 and CDR2: DFQATT, SNEGSKA (reference sequence). CDR3 length: 11 amino acids. This CDR3 is CSVPTAGGYTF. CDR3 in DNA: TGCAGTGTACCCACAGCGGGTGGCTACACCTTC.

The J gene is TRBJ2-3, the V gene TRBV9; TRBD2 aligns across 11 bases. V lost 0 bases, J lost 5 bases, and 8 bases stayed unmatched. Looked up from germline, CDR1 is SGDLS and CDR2 is YYNGEE. The CDR3 runs 17 residues. This CDR3 reads CASSVGPTSGGKDTQYF. For the CDR3, the DNA is TGTGCCAGCAGCGTAGGTCCCACTAGCGGGGGTAAAGATACGCAGTATTTT.

The chain employs TRBV5-6 and TRBJ2-7; D might be TRBD2 (5 bases). Per germline, CDR1 SGHDT and CDR2 YYEEEE. Between the trimmed V and J ends, which lost 4 bases and 0 bases, there was a span of 14 bases. The CDR3 is made up of 15 amino acids. CDR3 nucleotide sequence: TGTGCCAGCAGCCCCTTTCGGGAAAGCTCCTACGAGCAGTACTTC. This codes for CASSPFRESSYEQYF.

CDR3 protein: CASRTGVNTGELFF. The CDR3 bases are TGTGCCAGCAGGACCGGGGTGAACACCGGGGAGCTGTTTTTT. V gene TRBV2 combines with J gene TRBJ2-2; D may be TRBD2 (5 bases). V gave up 6 bases and J gave up 1 base, with 9 bases separating them. This CDR3 is built from 14 residues. In germline, CDR1 is SNHLY, CDR2 FYNNEI.

The V and J genes are TRBV7-9 and TRBJ2-5, with 12 bases matching TRBD2. With 5 bases clipped from V and 5 bases from J, the junction kept 12 bases outside the gene matches. The CDR3 extends over 17 amino acids. CDR1 is SEHNR and CDR2 is FQNEAQ in the germline V gene (reference sequence). The CDR3 DNA reads TGTGCCAGCAGCACTAGGAACGCAGGACTAGCGGGGGAGACCCAGTACTTC. Its protein is CASSTRNAGLAGETQYF. Full variable domain (rest looked up from reference TRBV7-9 and TRBJ2-5): DTGVSQNPRHKITKRGQNVTFRCDPISEHNRLYWYRQTLGQGPEFLTYFQNEAQLEKSRLLSDRFSAERPKGSFSTLEIQRTEQGDSAMYLCASSTRNAGLAGETQYFGPGTRLLVL.

This clone was counted a few times. The DNA of the CDR3 is TGTGCCATCAGTCTGACAGGGGTTCAGCCCCAGCATTTT. Translated, it gives CAISLTGVQPQHF. The chain carries TRBV10-3 and TRBJ1-5, with 8 bases fitting TRBD1. V shed 5 bases and J 6 bases; nucleotides not matched to a gene: 3. CDR3 length: 13 amino acids. Germline CDR1 is ENHRY and CDR2 is SYGVKD.